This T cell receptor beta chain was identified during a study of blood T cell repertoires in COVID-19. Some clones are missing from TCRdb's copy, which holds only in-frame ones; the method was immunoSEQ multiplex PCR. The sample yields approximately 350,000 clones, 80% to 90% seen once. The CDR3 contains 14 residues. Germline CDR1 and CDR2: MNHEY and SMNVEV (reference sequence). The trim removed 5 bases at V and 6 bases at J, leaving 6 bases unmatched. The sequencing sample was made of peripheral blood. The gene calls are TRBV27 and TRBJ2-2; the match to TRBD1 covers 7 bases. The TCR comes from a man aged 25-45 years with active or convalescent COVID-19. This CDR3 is CASSHGQVPGELFF. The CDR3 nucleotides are TGTGCCAGCAGTCACGGACAGGTTCCCGGGGAGCTGTTTTTT.